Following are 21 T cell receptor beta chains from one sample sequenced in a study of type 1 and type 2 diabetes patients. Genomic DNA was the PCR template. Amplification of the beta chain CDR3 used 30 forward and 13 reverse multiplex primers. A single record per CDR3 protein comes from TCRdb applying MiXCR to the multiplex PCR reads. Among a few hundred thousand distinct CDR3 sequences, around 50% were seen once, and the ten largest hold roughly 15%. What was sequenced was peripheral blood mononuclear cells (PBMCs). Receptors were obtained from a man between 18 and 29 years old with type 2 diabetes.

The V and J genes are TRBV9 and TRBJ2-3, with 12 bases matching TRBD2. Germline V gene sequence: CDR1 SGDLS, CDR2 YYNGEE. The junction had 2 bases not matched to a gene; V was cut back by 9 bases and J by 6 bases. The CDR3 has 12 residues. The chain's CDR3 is CATGTSGDTQYF. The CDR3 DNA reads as TGTGCCACCGGGACTAGCGGGGATACGCAGTATTTT.

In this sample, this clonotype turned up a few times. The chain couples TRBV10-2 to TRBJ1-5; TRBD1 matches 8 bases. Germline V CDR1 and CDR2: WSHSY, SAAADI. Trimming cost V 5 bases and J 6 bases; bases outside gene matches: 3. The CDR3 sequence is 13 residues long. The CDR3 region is CASSQGASQPQHF. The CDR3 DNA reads TGCGCCAGCAGTCAGGGGGCTAGTCAGCCCCAGCATTTT.

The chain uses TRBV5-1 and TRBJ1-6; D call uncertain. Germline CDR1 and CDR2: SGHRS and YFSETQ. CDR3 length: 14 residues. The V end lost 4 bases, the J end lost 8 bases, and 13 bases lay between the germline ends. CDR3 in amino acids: CASSKGLSDSPLHF. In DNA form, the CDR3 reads TGCGCCAGCAGCAAAGGACTTTCGGATTCACCCCTCCACTTT.

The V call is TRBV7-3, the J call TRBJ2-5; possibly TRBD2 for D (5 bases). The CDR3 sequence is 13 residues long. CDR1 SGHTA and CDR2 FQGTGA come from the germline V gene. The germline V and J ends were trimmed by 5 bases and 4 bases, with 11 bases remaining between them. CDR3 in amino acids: CASSPTRSETQYF. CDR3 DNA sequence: TGTGCCAGCAGCCCAACTAGGTCAGAGACCCAGTACTTC. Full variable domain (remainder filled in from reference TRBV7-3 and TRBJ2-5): GAGVSQTPSNKVTEKGKYVELRCDPISGHTALYWYRQSLGQGPEFLIYFQGTGAADDSGLPNDRFFAVRPEGSVSTLKIQRTERGDSAVYLCASSPTRSETQYFGPGTRLLVL.

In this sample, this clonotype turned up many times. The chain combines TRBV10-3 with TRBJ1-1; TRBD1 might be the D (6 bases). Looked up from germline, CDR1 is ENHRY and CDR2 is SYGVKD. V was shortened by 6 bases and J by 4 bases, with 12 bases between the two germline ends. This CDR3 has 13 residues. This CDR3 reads CAISDTGTTEAFF. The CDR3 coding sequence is TGTGCCATCAGCGATACAGGGACCACTGAAGCTTTCTTT.

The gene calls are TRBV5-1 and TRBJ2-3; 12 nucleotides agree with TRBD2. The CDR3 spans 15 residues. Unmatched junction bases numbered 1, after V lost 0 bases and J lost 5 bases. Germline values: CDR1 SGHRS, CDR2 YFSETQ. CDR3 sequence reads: CASSLAGLAGDTQYF. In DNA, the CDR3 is TGCGCCAGCAGCTTGGCGGGACTAGCGGGAGATACGCAGTATTTT. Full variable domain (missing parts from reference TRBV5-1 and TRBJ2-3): KAGVTQTPRYLIKTRGQQVTLSCSPISGHRSVSWYQQTPGQGLQFLFEYFSETQRNKGNFPGRFSGRQFSNSRSEMNVSTLELGDSALYLCASSLAGLAGDTQYFGPGTRLTVL.

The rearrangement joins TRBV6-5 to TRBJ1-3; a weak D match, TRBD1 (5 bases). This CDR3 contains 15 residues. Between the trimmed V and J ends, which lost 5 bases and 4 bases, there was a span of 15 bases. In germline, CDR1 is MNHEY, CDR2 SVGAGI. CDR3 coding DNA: TGTGCCAGCAGTACCACATGGGAGGGGGGAAACACCATATATTTT. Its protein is CASSTTWEGGNTIYF.

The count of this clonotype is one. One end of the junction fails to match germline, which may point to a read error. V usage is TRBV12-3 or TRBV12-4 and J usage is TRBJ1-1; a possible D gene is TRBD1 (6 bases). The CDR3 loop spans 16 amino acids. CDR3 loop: CASSSPGERMNTEAFF. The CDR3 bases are TGTGCTAGCAGTTCACCAGGGGAAAGAATGAACACTGAAGCTTTCTTT.

CDR3 coding DNA: TGTGCCACCAGTGACGTGACAACTAGCGGGGTTTTACCTCAAGAGACCCAGTACTTC. This codes for CATSDVTTSGVLPQETQYF. The V gene is TRBV24-1, the J gene TRBJ2-5; the match to TRBD2 covers 10 bases. Trimming at V came to 4 bases and at J to 2 bases, leaving 15 bases not matched to a gene. Germline assignment: CDR1 KGHDR and CDR2 SFDVKD. CDR3 size: 19 residues.

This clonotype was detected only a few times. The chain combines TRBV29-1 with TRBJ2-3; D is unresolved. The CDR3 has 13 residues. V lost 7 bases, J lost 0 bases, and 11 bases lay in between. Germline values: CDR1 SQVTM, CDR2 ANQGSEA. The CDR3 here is CSGTVPSTDTQYF. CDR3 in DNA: TGCAGCGGCACGGTTCCTAGCACAGATACGCAGTATTTT.

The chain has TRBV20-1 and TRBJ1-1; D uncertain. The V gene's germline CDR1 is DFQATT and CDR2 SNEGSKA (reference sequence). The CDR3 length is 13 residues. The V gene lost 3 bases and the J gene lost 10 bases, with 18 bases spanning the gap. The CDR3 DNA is TGCAGTGCTAGTGAGGCGCTCAGTCGTGCAGCTTTCTTT. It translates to CSASEALSRAAFF.

This CDR3 is CATSDWTQEGYTF. The CDR3 bases are TGTGCCACCAGTGATTGGACCCAGGAGGGCTACACCTTC. The chain joins TRBV24-1 to TRBJ1-2; D unresolved. Trimming stripped 2 bases from V and 8 bases from J, with 11 bases between. CDR3 length: 13 amino acids. Germline CDR1 and CDR2: KGHDR and SFDVKD.

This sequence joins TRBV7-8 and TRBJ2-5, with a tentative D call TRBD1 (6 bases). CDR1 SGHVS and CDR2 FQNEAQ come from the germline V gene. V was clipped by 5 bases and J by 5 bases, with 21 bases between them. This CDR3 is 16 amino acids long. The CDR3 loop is CASSEQGLGLGETQYF. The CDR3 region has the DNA TGTGCCAGCAGCGAACAGGGTTTGGGGCTAGGTGAGACCCAGTACTTC.

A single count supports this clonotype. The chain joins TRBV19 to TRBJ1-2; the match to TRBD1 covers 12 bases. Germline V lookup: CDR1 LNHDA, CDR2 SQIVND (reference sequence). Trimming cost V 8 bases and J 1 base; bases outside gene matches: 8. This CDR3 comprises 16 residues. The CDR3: CASGTGGAVSNYGYTF. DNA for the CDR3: TGTGCCAGTGGGACAGGGGGCGCGGTAAGTAACTATGGCTACACCTTC. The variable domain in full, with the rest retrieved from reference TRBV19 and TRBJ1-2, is DGGITQSPKYLFRKEGQNVTLSCEQNLNHDAMYWYRQDPGQGLRLIYYSQIVNDFQKGDIAEGYSVSREKKESFPLTVTSAQKNPTAFYLCASGTGGAVSNYGYTFGSGTRLTVV.

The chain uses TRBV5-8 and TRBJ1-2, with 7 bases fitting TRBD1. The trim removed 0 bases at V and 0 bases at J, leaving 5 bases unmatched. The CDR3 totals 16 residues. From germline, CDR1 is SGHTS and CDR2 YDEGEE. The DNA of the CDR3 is TGTGCCAGCAGCTTGGCCGGGGACAGTACTAACTATGGCTACACCTTC. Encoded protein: CASSLAGDSTNYGYTF.

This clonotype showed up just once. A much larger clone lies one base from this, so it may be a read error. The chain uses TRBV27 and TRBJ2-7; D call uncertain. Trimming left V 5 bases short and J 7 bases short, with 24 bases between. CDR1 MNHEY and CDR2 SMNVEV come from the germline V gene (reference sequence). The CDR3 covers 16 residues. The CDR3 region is CASSPGRTSSYNEQYF. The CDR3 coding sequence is TGTGCCAGCAGTCCCGGGCGGACCAGCTCCTACAATGAGCAGTACTTC.

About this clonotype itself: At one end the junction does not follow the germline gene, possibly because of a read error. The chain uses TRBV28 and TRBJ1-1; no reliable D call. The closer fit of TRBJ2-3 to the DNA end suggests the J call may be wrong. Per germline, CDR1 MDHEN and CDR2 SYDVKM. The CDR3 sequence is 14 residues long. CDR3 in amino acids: CAISESIPRITQYF. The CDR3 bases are TGTGCCATCAGTGAGTCGATCCCGCGGATAACGCAGTATTTT.

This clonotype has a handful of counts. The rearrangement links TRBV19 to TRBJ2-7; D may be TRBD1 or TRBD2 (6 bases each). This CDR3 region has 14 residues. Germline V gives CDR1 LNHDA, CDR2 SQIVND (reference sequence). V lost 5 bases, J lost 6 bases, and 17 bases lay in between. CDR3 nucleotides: TGTGCCAGTAGTGTACAGGGAGGACGGGGCGAGCAGTACTTC. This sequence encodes CASSVQGGRGEQYF.

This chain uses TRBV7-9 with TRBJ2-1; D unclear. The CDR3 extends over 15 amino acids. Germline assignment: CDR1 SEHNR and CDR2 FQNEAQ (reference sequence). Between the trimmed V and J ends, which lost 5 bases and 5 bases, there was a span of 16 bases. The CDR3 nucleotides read TGTGCCAGCAGCCGAGGACCTGATACCCACAATGAGCAGTTCTTC. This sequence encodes CASSRGPDTHNEQFF. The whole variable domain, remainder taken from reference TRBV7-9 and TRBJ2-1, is DTGVSQNPRHKITKRGQNVTFRCDPISEHNRLYWYRQTLGQGPEFLTYFQNEAQLEKSRLLSDRFSAERPKGSFSTLEIQRTEQGDSAMYLCASSRGPDTHNEQFFGPGTRLTVL.

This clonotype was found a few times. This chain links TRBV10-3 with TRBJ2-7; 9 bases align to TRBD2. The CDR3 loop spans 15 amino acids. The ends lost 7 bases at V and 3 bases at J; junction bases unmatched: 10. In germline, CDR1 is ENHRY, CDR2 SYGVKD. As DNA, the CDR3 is TGTGCCATCATAGCGGGAGCTTTGGAGGGCTACGAGCAGTACTTC. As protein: CAIIAGALEGYEQYF.

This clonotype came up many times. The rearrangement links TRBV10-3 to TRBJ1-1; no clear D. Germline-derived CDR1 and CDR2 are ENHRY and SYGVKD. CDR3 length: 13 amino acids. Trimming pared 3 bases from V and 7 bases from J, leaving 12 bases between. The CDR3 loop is CAISDSGFDEAFF. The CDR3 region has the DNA TGTGCCATCAGTGACTCGGGGTTTGATGAAGCTTTCTTT.